The next 19 T cell receptor beta chains were all read from a single sample in a study of shared clonotypes between healthy human individuals. Data came from immunoSEQ multiplex PCR; TCRdb stores just in-frame clones and leaves some out. In the table there are almost 700,000 clones, under 95% of which are singletons. CD45RO-negative cells were positively selected for CCR7, leaving out terminally differentiated effector memory CD45RA+ cells. The sample taken for sequencing was naive CD8+ T cells sorted from blood. All receptors derive from a man aged 25-45 years in good health.

The chain is built from TRBV28 and TRBJ2-7, with D perhaps TRBD2 (5 bases). V lost 5 bases and J 3 bases, leaving 23 bases between the germline ends. The V gene's germline CDR1 is MDHEN and CDR2 SYDVKM. The CDR3 has 17 amino acids. CDR3 residues: CASSLLQTRSGDYEQYF. For the CDR3, the DNA is TGTGCCAGCAGTCTACTGCAAACTAGATCCGGGGACTACGAGCAGTACTTC. Filled out from reference TRBV28 and TRBJ2-7, the complete variable domain reads DVKVTQSSRYLVKRTGEKVFLECVQDMDHENMFWYRQDPGLGLRLIYFSYDVKMKEKGDIPEGYSVSREKKERFSLILESASTNQTSMYLCASSLLQTRSGDYEQYFGPGTRLTVT.

This chain joins TRBV13 and TRBJ1-1, with D possibly TRBD1 on 6 matching bases. The CDR3 loop spans 14 amino acids. Looked up from germline, CDR1 is PRHDT and CDR2 is FYEKMQ (reference sequence). V gave up 0 bases and J gave up 5 bases, with 10 bases separating them. The CDR3 is CASSLGWTATEAFF. For the CDR3, the DNA is TGTGCCAGCAGCTTAGGCTGGACAGCGACTGAAGCTTTCTTT.

The V gene is TRBV4-3, the J gene TRBJ2-3, with no clear D. The CDR3 has 15 residues. Trimming took off 0 bases at V and 2 bases at J, with 9 bases between the two ends. Germline V gives CDR1 LGHNA, CDR2 YSLEER. The CDR3 spells CASSQDLRFTDTQYF. In nucleotides, the CDR3 is TGCGCCAGCAGCCAAGATTTGCGGTTCACAGATACGCAGTATTTT.

This chain links TRBV7-8 with TRBJ1-5; D may be TRBD1 (6 bases). The V and J ends lost 5 bases and 7 bases respectively, with 18 bases between them. This CDR3 has 15 amino acids. From germline, CDR1 is SGHVS and CDR2 FQNEAQ. CDR3 residues: CASSIDSGTPQPQHF. The CDR3 DNA reads as TGTGCCAGCAGCATCGACTCGGGGACACCGCAGCCCCAGCATTTT.

The chain recombines TRBV6-5 with TRBJ2-1; TRBD2 aligns across 10 bases. The CDR3 consists of 15 residues. Looked up from germline, CDR1 is MNHEY and CDR2 is SVGAGI. V lost 6 bases to trimming and J lost 4 bases; unmatched junction nucleotides: 6. CDR3 sequence: CASRLAGVSYNEQFF. The CDR3 DNA follows: TGTGCCAGCAGGCTAGCGGGAGTTTCTTACAATGAGCAGTTCTTC.

Remarks on this clone: The sample carries other DNA sequences with the same CDR3. This rearrangement joins TRBV9 to TRBJ2-3; 8 bases align to TRBD2. The germline V gene has CDR1 SGDLS and CDR2 YYNGEE. This CDR3 region has 14 residues. Trimming removed 7 bases from V and 0 bases from J; junction bases left unmatched: 4. The CDR3 loop is CASSPGGSTDTQYF. DNA for the CDR3: TGTGCCAGCTCGCCGGGAGGGAGCACAGATACGCAGTATTTT.

The chain combines TRBV29-1 with TRBJ2-2; TRBD1 might be the D (5 bases). V was pared by 6 bases and J by 2 bases, with 7 bases between. CDR1 SQVTM and CDR2 ANQGSEA come from the germline V gene. The CDR3 contains 12 residues. The CDR3 loop is CSVDRNTGELFF. CDR3 DNA: TGCAGCGTCGACAGAAACACCGGGGAGCTGTTTTTT.

The chain carries TRBV28 and TRBJ1-5; 8 nucleotides align to TRBD1. Trimming took 3 bases from V and 7 from J; bases not matched to a gene: 11. The germline gives CDR1 MDHEN, CDR2 SYDVKM. There are 16 residues in the CDR3. The CDR3: CASSFWGQVAHQPQHF. The CDR3 nucleotides read TGTGCCAGCAGTTTCTGGGGACAGGTAGCCCACCAGCCCCAGCATTTT.

The genes are TRBV7-9 and TRBJ2-4, with TRBD2 as a possible D gene (6 bases). The CDR3 spans 15 residues. The germline V gene has CDR1 SEHNR and CDR2 FQNEAQ (reference sequence). Trimming pared 6 bases from V and 2 bases from J, leaving 14 bases between. CDR3 sequence (DNA): TGTGCCAGCAGTGTCGTGGAGGGATCCAAAAACATTCAGTACTTC. This gives the protein CASSVVEGSKNIQYF.

The rearrangement uses TRBV19 and TRBJ2-1; 8 nucleotides match TRBD2. V shed 5 bases and J 2 bases; nucleotides not matched to a gene: 5. CDR1 is LNHDA, CDR2 SQIVND, per germline (reference sequence). This CDR3 is 15 amino acids long. CDR3 sequence reads: CASSRAGGTYNEQFF. CDR3 bases: TGTGCCAGTAGTCGGGCGGGGGGCACCTACAATGAGCAGTTCTTC.

V gene TRBV7-6 combines with J gene TRBJ2-3, with TRBD2 as a possible D gene (7 bases). Germline V gene sequence: CDR1 SGHVS, CDR2 FNYEAQ. The CDR3 is 14 residues long. Trimming pared 2 bases from V and 12 bases from J, leaving 18 bases between. The CDR3, as DNA: TGTGCCAGCAGCTTAAGGGGGGGCCGCGATTTCCAGTATTTT. This codes for CASSLRGGRDFQYF.

V usage is TRBV7-9 and J usage is TRBJ2-1, with a weak D call TRBD1 (5 bases). V shed 2 bases and J shed 8 bases, with 13 bases lying between them. Germline V CDR1 and CDR2: SEHNR, FQNEAQ (reference sequence). The CDR3 contains 14 residues. The CDR3 DNA reads as TGTGCCAGCAGCTTATCGGACATGCTCCATGAGCAGTTCTTC. This gives the protein CASSLSDMLHEQFF.

The chain has TRBV11-2 and TRBJ2-5; TRBD2 agrees at 10 bases. The V and J ends lost 5 bases and 5 bases, in that order; junction bases with no gene match: 11. Looked up from germline, CDR1 is SGHAT and CDR2 is FQNNGV. The CDR3 consists of 16 residues. For the CDR3, the DNA is TGTGCCAGCAGCCACATCACCACTAGCGGGGAGGAGACCCAGTACTTC. Its protein is CASSHITTSGEETQYF.

The rearrangement uses TRBV6-5 and TRBJ2-1; D not resolved. This CDR3 is built from 13 residues. Trimming stripped 0 bases from V and 7 bases from J, with 7 bases between. Per germline, CDR1 MNHEY and CDR2 SVGAGI. CDR3 in amino acids: CASSYSMGNEQFF. The CDR3 DNA reads TGTGCCAGCAGTTACTCGATGGGAAATGAGCAGTTCTTC.

The genes are TRBV9 and TRBJ1-1; no clear D. This CDR3 has 14 residues. Trimming left V 4 bases short and J 5 bases short, with 15 bases between. Per the germline V gene, CDR1 is SGDLS and CDR2 is YYNGEE. CDR3: CASSSEGWVTEAFF. The CDR3 bases are TGTGCCAGCAGCTCTGAGGGTTGGGTGACTGAAGCTTTCTTT.

For the CDR3, the DNA is TGTGCCTGGAGTGTGGGGACCCTCGGGAGCACAGATACGCAGTATTTT. As protein: CAWSVGTLGSTDTQYF. The chain is built from TRBV30 and TRBJ2-3; possibly TRBD1 or TRBD2 for D (5 bases each). This CDR3 has 16 residues. CDR1 and CDR2 from the germline V gene are GTSNPN and SVGIG (reference sequence). The V and J ends lost 0 bases and 0 bases respectively, with 13 bases between them.

The V call is TRBV27, the J call TRBJ2-7; D unclear. The germline gives CDR1 MNHEY, CDR2 SMNVEV (reference sequence). Trimming cost V 5 bases and J 3 bases, with 11 bases left between them. This CDR3 is built from 13 residues. Written as DNA, the CDR3 is TGTGCCAGCAGTCCCTTACAGTACTACGAGCAGTACTTC. This gives the protein CASSPLQYYEQYF.

The chain couples TRBV29-1 to TRBJ2-1, with TRBD1 matching 8 bases. Germline V gene data show CDR1 as SQVTM and CDR2 as ANQGSEA. CDR3 length equals 13 residues. J lost 2 bases, V lost 7 bases, and 4 bases had no gene match. The CDR3 protein is CSATTGAYNEQFF. The CDR3 DNA follows: TGCAGCGCGACGACAGGGGCCTACAATGAGCAGTTCTTC.

As regards this clone: The sample contains more than one DNA sequence encoding this CDR3. The chain carries TRBV29-1 and TRBJ1-3; the D is unclear. CDR1 SQVTM and CDR2 ANQGSEA come from the germline V gene. This CDR3 spans 13 amino acids. Trimming removed 6 bases from V and 0 bases from J, with 9 bases in between. The CDR3 coding sequence is TGCAGCGTCTGGGGTGTCTCTGGAAACACCATATATTTT. This translates into CSVWGVSGNTIYF.